The T cell receptor (beta chain) described here comes from a study of cytotoxic CD8 clonotypes in ibrutinib-treated CLL. CDR3 length equals 14 residues. The V and J ends lost 6 bases and 1 base respectively, with 12 bases between them. CDR1 MNHEY and CDR2 SMNVEV come from the germline V gene (reference sequence). TCRdb keeps only in-frame clones here, not all; method: immunoSEQ multiplex PCR. The sample lists under 200,000 clones, 81% occurring once. Broader study findings: Shared public clonotypes were rare, and on treatment they either got smaller or stayed the same. The study found baseline clonality above age-matched healthy donors, tracking circulating CD8+ T-cell counts.

This clone was picked up one time. Its antigen is not identified. The V and J genes are TRBV27 and TRBJ2-5, with D perhaps TRBD1 (6 bases). The sequence derives from a human donor with chronic lymphocytic leukemia. Sequencing used PBMCs, obtained after 12 months of ibrutinib treatment. The CDR3 sequence is CASRKGQVQETQYF. In DNA form, the CDR3 reads TGTGCCAGCAGAAAGGGACAAGTCCAAGAGACCCAGTACTTC.